This T cell receptor (beta chain) was sequenced during a study of cytomegalovirus exposure and HLA in healthy donors (dated by TCRdb to about 2017). About the investigation overall: According to a later analysis, one platform produced both the 110 or so validation repertoires and the roughly 660 repertoires of the first cohort. The study aimed to test whether cataloging public T cell receptors could reveal signatures of past pathogen exposure. In addition to the first cohort of 650 to 750 subjects, a separate validation cohort of 100 to 150 different subjects was used. High-throughput TCR immunosequencing, statistical association of individual TCRs with disease status, and machine learning were combined to predict cytomegalovirus infection status.

The library was built by means of the immunoSEQ multiplex PCR assay. On the authors' methods: A statistical classification framework was built to diagnose cytomegalovirus status from the catalog of TCR beta chain sequences. TCRdb provides this immuneACCESS table in a form limited to in-frame rearrangements. Some clones are lacking; in checked studies, under half of them reflect an unresolved V gene, and why the rest are absent is not known. The DNA gave D and trimming, while V, J and clone size come from that table. The table for this sample lists 150,000 to 200,000 clones; roughly 84% of them were counted only once. Roughly 7% of the sample belongs to the ten largest clones. The paper as a whole reports these results and caveats: All 120 or so repertoires were used to score co-occurrence in the validation cohort in a later analysis, because that analysis had no HLA typing for the cohort. In vitro tests confirmed that a few of the cytomegalovirus-associated TCR beta chains recognize cytomegalovirus antigens. The study gave a list of under 200 TCR beta chains associated with cytomegalovirus. Across donors, most TCR sequences were observed very rarely, whereas some public TCRs were present in many individuals. The authors suggested that the approach could potentially be extended to other disease states and immunological phenotypes. In a later analysis, TCRs clustered in the first cohort were found to also tend to co-occur in the 130 or so validation repertoires, with about 93% of cluster scores above 0. The classifier was reported to diagnose cytomegalovirus status with high specificity and sensitivity in both the original and validation cohorts.

On this clone: There is no known antigen for this receptor. There are no base qualities to consult, and no much larger clone falls within one base.

The donors belonged to the validation cohort of 120 subjects, which was separate from the approximately 700-subject first cohort. The germline V gene gives CDR1 as SGHDT and CDR2 as YYEEEE. The CDR3 has 13 amino acids, counting the end cysteine and phenylalanine. Only the CDR3 region is kept as DNA, spanning 39 bases read in frame from base 1. Relative to germline, V is 2 bases shorter and J is 3 bases shorter, with 6 bases between their ends. The sequence links TRBV5-6 to TRBJ1-5, with the D gene not confidently named. This sequence was found in a young man in good health and CMV-seropositive. Specimen: PBMCs. The DNA is as follows: TGTGCCAGCAGCTTCGGGGTCAATCAGCCCCAGCATTTT. Its protein product is CASSFGVNQPQHF.